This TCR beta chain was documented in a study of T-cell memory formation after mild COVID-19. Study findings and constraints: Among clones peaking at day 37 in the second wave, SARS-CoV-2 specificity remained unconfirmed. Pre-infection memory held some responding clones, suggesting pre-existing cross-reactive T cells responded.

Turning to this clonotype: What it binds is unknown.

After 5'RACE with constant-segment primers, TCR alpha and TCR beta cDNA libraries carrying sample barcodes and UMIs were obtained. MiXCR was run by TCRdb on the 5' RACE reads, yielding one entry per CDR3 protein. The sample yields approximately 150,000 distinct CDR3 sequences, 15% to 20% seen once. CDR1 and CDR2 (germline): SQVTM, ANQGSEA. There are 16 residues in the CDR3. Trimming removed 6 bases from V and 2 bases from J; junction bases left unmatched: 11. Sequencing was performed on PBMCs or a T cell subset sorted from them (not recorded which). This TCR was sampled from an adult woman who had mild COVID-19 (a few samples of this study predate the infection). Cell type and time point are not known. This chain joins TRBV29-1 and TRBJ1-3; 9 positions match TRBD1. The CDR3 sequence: CSVRDTGGPTGNTIYF. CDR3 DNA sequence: TGCAGCGTACGTGACACAGGGGGCCCCACTGGAAACACCATATATTTT. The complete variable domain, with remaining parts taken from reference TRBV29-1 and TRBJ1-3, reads SAVISQKPSRDICQRGTSLTIQCQVDSQVTMMFWYRQQPGQSLTLIATANQGSEATYESGFVIDKFPISRPNLTFSTLTVSNMSPEDSSIYLCSVRDTGGPTGNTIYFGEGSWLTVV.